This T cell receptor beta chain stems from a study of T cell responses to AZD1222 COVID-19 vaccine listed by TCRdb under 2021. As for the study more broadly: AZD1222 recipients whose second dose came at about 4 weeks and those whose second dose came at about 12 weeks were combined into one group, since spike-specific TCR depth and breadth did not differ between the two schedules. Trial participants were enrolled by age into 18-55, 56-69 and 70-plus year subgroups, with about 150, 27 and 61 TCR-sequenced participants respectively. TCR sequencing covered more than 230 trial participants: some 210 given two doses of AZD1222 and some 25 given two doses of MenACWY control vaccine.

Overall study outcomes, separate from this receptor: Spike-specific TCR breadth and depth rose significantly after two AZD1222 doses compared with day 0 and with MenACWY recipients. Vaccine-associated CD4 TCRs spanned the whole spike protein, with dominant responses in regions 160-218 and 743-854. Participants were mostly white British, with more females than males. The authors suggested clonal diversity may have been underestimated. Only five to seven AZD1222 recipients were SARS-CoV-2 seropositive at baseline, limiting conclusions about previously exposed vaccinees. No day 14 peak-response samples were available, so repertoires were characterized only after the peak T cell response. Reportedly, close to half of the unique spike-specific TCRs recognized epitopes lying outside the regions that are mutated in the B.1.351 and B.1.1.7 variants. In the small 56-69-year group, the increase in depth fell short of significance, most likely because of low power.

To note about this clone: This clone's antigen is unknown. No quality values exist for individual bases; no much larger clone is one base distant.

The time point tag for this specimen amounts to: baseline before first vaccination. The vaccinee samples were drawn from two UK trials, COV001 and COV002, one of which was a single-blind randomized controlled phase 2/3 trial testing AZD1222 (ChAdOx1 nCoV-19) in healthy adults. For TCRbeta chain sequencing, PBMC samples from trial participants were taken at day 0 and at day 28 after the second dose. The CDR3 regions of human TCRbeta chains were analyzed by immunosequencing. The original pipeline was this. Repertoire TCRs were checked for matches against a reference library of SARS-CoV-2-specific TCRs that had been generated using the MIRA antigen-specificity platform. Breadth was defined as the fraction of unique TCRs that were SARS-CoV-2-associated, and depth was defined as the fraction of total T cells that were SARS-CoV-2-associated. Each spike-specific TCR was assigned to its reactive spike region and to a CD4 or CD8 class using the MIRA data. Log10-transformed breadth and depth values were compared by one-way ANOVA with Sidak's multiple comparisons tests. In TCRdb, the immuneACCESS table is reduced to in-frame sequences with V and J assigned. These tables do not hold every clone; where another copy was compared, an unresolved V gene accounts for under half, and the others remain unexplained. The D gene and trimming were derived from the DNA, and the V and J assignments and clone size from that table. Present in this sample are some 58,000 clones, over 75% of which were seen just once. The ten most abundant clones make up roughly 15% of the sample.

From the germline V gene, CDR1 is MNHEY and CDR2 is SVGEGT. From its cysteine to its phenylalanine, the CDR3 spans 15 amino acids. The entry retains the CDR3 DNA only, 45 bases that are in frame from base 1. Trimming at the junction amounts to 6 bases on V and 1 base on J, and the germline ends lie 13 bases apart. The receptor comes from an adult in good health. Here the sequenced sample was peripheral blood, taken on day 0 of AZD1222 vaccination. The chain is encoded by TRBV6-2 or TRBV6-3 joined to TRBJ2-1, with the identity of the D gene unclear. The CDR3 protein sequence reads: CASSIALGSYNEQFF. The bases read TGTGCCAGCAGCATAGCCCTAGGGTCCTACAATGAGCAGTTCTTC.